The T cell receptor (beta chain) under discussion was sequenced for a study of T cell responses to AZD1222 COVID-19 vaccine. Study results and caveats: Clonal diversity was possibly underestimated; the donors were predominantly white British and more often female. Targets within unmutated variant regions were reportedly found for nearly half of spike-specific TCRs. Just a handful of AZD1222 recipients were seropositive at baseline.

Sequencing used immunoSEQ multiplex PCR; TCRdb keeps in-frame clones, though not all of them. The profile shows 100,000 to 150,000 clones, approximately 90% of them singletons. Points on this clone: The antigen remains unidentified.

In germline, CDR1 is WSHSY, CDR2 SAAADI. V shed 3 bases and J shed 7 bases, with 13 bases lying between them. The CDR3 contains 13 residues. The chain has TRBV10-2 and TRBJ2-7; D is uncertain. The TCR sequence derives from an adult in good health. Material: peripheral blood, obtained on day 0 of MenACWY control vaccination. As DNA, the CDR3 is TGCGCCAGCAGTGATTCTAGAATTAGGGAGCAGTACTTC. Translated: CASSDSRIREQYF.